This TCR beta chain was sequenced during a study of naive and memory T cell subsets. Study-level results: Naive repertoires, especially CD8, held a few larger clonotypes, possibly memory cells re-expressing CD45RA.

Trimming took 0 bases from V and 5 from J, leaving 8 bases between them. This CDR3 has 14 amino acids. The germline CDR1 and CDR2 sequences are SGHVS and FQNEAQ. CMV status came from CD4+ IFNgamma after overnight CMV lysate stimulation. In its sample, this clonotype was seen a few times. Antigen unknown. Two oligonucleotides, mixed equimolar, formed the beta constant-region primer covering TRBC1 and TRBC2. Ligated cDNA was amplified by four rounds of PCR with nested alpha and beta constant-region primers and SP2. Ligation attached a single-stranded oligonucleotide with a 12-nucleotide UMI and the SP2 primer to the cDNA 3' end. TCRdb re-derived calls from the UMI-ligation and nested PCR reads in MiXCR, one entry per CDR3 protein. The table lists 130,000 to 150,000 distinct CDR3 sequences, about 23% of them singletons.

The clonotype originates from a human donor in good health. V usage is TRBV7-8 and J usage is TRBJ2-1, with D hard to call. Sequencing was carried out using naive CD4+ T cells from blood. The CDR3 sequence: CASSLATVNNEQFF. The DNA for the CDR3 is TGTGCCAGCAGCTTAGCGACTGTCAACAATGAGCAGTTCTTC.